This T cell receptor (beta chain) was sequenced in a study of blood T cell repertoires in COVID-19. At the level of the study: Researchers got acute and convalescent COVID-19 samples from the United States, Italy and Spain.

This CDR3 is built from 17 residues. Germline V gene sequence: CDR1 SGHRS, CDR2 YFSETQ. V lost 4 bases, J lost 2 bases, and 6 bases stayed unmatched. The table came from immunoSEQ multiplex PCR; TCRdb's copy has only in-frame clones and leaves some out. This table holds some 330,000 clones, 88% found once. Participants had their cohort set by participant-reported clinical history. This receptor was identified in a man aged 25-40 years who had recovered from COVID-19. The chain has TRBV5-1 and TRBJ2-3; 14 positions agree with TRBD2. Source material: PBMCs or T cells enriched from blood (not recorded which). The CDR3 bases are TGCGCCAGCAGCCCCCGGACTAGCGGGGGGTCCACAGATACGCAGTATTTT. This translates into CASSPRTSGGSTDTQYF.